The 32 T cell receptor beta chains below come from one sample, sequenced in a study of T cells in Graves' hyperthyroidism and ophthalmopathy (dated by TCRdb to between 2018 and 2021). Receptor amplification or capture employed multiplex PCR. The instrument given in TCRdb is Illumina HiSeq 2000. Amplification of TCR beta CDR3 regions was carried out from RNA transcripts. The TCR CDR3 was subjected to a first round of RT-PCR using the HTBI primer set and the Qiagen OneStep RT-PCR kit. TCRdb took the public reads, trimmed them with fastp at Q25, ran MiXCR for clone calling and kept in-frame beta chains. Every CDR3 protein is listed once, alongside the most common genes and DNA of its rows. Present in this sample are under 750,000 distinct CDR3 sequences, about 17% of which were seen just once. Around 15% of the sample goes to the ten largest clones. Sample: blood. Receptor source: a woman aged 45-65 years with Graves' hyperthyroidism that later progressed to Graves' ophthalmopathy.

The chain is built from TRBV7-6 and TRBJ1-3; D not certain. Deletions cut 3 bases from V and 4 bases from J, with 10 bases between. CDR3 length: 14 residues. Germline values: CDR1 SGHVS, CDR2 FNYEAQ. In nucleotides, the CDR3 is TGTGCCAGCAGCTTGGTGCAGAAAGGAAACACCATATATTTT. Protein sequence: CASSLVQKGNTIYF.

This clonotype was seen ten or more times. The J gene is TRBJ2-7, the V gene TRBV6-1; the D is unclear. Germline V lookup: CDR1 MNHNS, CDR2 SASEGT. CDR3 length: 13 residues. Trimming shortened V by 6 bases and J by 2 bases, and 11 bases separated the two germline ends. CDR3 bases: TGTGCCAGCAGGCGTACACCCACCTACGAGCAGTACTTC. It encodes CASRRTPTYEQYF.

This clonotype was recorded a few times. The genes are TRBV6-5 and TRBJ2-5, with unresolved D. Between the trimmed V and J ends, which lost 0 bases and 4 bases, there was a span of 9 bases. The CDR3 totals 14 residues. Germline V gene sequence: CDR1 MNHEY, CDR2 SVGAGI. CDR3 sequence: CASSYSAGTETQYF. For the CDR3, the DNA is TGTGCCAGCAGTTACTCTGCTGGTACAGAGACCCAGTACTTC.

This clonotype has a count of ten or more. The chain has TRBV5-1 and TRBJ2-1; no clear D gene. CDR1 is SGHRS and CDR2 is YFSETQ in the germline V gene. The V end was cut by 0 bases, the J end by 1 base, with 2 bases between. The CDR3 consists of 13 residues. Here the CDR3 reads CASSLVSYNEQFF. The DNA of the CDR3 is TGCGCCAGCAGCTTGGTTTCCTACAATGAGCAGTTCTTC.

The chain couples TRBV5-1 to TRBJ2-2; 9 bases fit TRBD1. Germline CDR1 is SGHRS and CDR2 is YFSETQ. Trimming at V came to 6 bases and at J to 4 bases, leaving 4 bases not matched to a gene. The length of the CDR3 is 14 residues. The CDR3 region has the DNA TGCGCCAGCACCGGGACAGGGCTCACCGGGGAGCTGTTTTTT. Protein product: CASTGTGLTGELFF.

This clonotype has a handful of counts. In DNA, the CDR3 is TGTGCCAGCTCACCACCGACTAGAAGCCGCTACGAGCAGTACTTC. Translated, it gives CASSPPTRSRYEQYF. The chain has TRBV18 and TRBJ2-7, with D perhaps TRBD2 (6 bases). CDR1 is KGHSH, CDR2 LQKENI, per germline. The CDR3 has 15 amino acids. V lost 0 bases to trimming and J lost 3 bases, with 12 bases between them.

This clonotype was counted at least ten times. This chain links TRBV7-2 with TRBJ1-1; no clear D. V was trimmed by 8 bases and J by 1 base, leaving 2 bases between them. The length of the CDR3 is 10 residues. The germline V gene encodes CDR1 SGHTA and CDR2 FQGNSA. The CDR3 coding sequence is TGTGCCAGCGGGAACACTGAAGCTTTCTTT. This encodes CASGNTEAFF.

V and J are TRBV5-4 and TRBJ1-1; D is possibly TRBD1 (5 bases). This CDR3 comprises 12 residues. CDR1 is SGHNT and CDR2 is YYREEE in the germline V gene (reference sequence). V was cut by 0 bases and J by 9 bases, with 9 bases left in between. CDR3 in DNA: TGTGCCAGCAGCTTGGGAGGGGTTAAAGCTTTCTTT. This translates into CASSLGGVKAFF.

The V call is TRBV7-3, the J call TRBJ2-3; the D call may be TRBD1 or TRBD2 (5 bases each). The V end was cut by 3 bases, the J end by 4 bases, with 11 bases between. Germline CDR1 SGHTA, CDR2 FQGTGA. This CDR3 has 14 residues. The chain's CDR3 is CASSLRGRADTQYF. CDR3 coding DNA: TGTGCCAGCAGCTTGAGGGGCCGCGCAGATACGCAGTATTTT.

Turning to this clonotype: A read error may account for a junction end that differs from germline. This chain links TRBV6-2 or TRBV6-3 with TRBJ2-1, with unresolved D. Per the germline V gene, CDR1 is MNHEY and CDR2 is SVGEGT. This CDR3 spans 14 amino acids. The CDR3 region is CVSKAAPPRNEQFF. The DNA for the CDR3 is TGTGTCAGCAAGGCCGCGCCTCCTCGCAATGAGCAGTTCTTC.

The chain joins TRBV6-6 to TRBJ1-5, with D maybe TRBD1 (5 bases). Trimming shortened V by 0 bases and J by 6 bases, and 9 bases separated the two germline ends. The CDR3 length is 14 residues. Germline CDR1 MNHNY, CDR2 SVGAGI (reference sequence). The CDR3 bases are TGTGCCAGCAGTTACTCGGGGGAGTTTCAGCCCCAGCATTTT. This translates into CASSYSGEFQPQHF.

The V gene is TRBV7-9, the J gene TRBJ1-5; D not resolved. V lost 5 bases and J 5 bases, leaving 10 bases between the germline ends. The CDR3 totals 13 residues. Germline V gives CDR1 SEHNR, CDR2 FQNEAQ (reference sequence). The DNA of the CDR3 is TGTGCCAGCAGCCGAACAGAGGATCAGCCCCAGCATTTT. The encoded protein is CASSRTEDQPQHF.

Comments on this clonotype: The junction departs from germline at one end; a sequencing error may be responsible. The chain joins TRBV5-1 to TRBJ2-6, with a tentative D call TRBD1 (5 bases). CDR1 and CDR2 from the germline V gene are SGHRS and YFSETQ. The CDR3 contains 17 residues. CDR3 region: CASGLVQVYSGANVLTF. CDR3 nucleotides: TGCGCCAGCGGCTTGGTACAGGTGTACTCTGGGGCCAACGTCCTGACTTTC.

This clonotype was counted ten times or more. The V and J genes are TRBV15 and TRBJ1-1; TRBD1 matches at 8 bases. V lost 1 base, J lost 5 bases, and 9 bases stayed unmatched. The germline CDR1 and CDR2 sequences are LNHNV and YYDKDF (reference sequence). The CDR3 is 16 residues long. The CDR3 spells CATSRAAGGGLTEAFF. The CDR3 DNA follows: TGTGCCACCAGCAGAGCGGCAGGGGGCGGGTTAACTGAAGCTTTCTTT.

This clonotype was observed at least ten times. CDR3: CASSLGSLEAFF. CDR3 DNA sequence: TGTGCCAGCTCCCTCGGATCTCTTGAAGCTTTCTTT. The J gene is TRBJ1-1, the V gene TRBV18, with no clear D. V was clipped by 6 bases and J by 7 bases, with 12 bases between them. CDR1 is KGHSH and CDR2 is LQKENI in the germline V gene. The CDR3 contains 12 residues.

J is TRBJ2-1 and V is TRBV5-1; no firm D call. Trimming left V 8 bases short and J 7 bases short, with 16 bases between. This CDR3 is 13 amino acids long. Germline loops: CDR1 SGHRS, CDR2 YFSETQ. CDR3 DNA sequence: TGCGCCAGTCAGACGGACGCGGCAAATGAGCAGTTCTTC. Encoded protein: CASQTDAANEQFF.

Ten or more counts support this clonotype. The chain has TRBV11-2 and TRBJ2-7; perhaps TRBD2 as D (5 bases). V was clipped by 2 bases and J by 3 bases, with 11 bases between them. Germline assignment: CDR1 SGHAT and CDR2 FQNNGV. CDR3 length: 14 residues. The CDR3: CASSLLPGNYEQYF. CDR3 sequence (DNA): TGTGCCAGCAGCTTACTTCCGGGAAACTACGAGCAGTACTTC.

This clonotype was recorded many times. This chain links TRBV3-1 with TRBJ2-5; D unclear. V lost 1 base and J lost 0, with 6 bases in between. CDR3 size: 14 residues. Germline CDR1 reads LGHDT; CDR2 reads YNNKEL (reference sequence). The CDR3 DNA is TGTGCCAGCAGCCAAGTCGCCAACCAAGAGACCCAGTACTTC. Translated: CASSQVANQETQYF.

This clonotype was detected a few times. The CDR3: CSTTEAGVVGKLFF. The DNA of the CDR3 is TGCAGTACCACAGAGGCAGGGGTTGTTGGAAAACTGTTTTTT. The V call is TRBV20-1, the J call TRBJ1-4, with a possible D match to TRBD1 (6 bases). The CDR3 extends over 14 amino acids. Trimming took 8 bases from V and 10 from J, leaving 23 bases between them. Germline assignment: CDR1 DFQATT and CDR2 SNEGSKA (reference sequence).

This clonotype has just a few counts. V gene TRBV7-3 combines with J gene TRBJ2-2; 10 bases are a match to TRBD1. The CDR3 length is 17 residues. CDR1 is SGHTA, CDR2 FQGTGA, per germline. The trim removed 5 bases at V and 3 bases at J, leaving 9 bases unmatched. CDR3 nucleotide sequence: TGTGCCAGCAGCCATGCACGGGACAGGGGTTACACCGGGGAGCTGTTTTTT. This translates into CASSHARDRGYTGELFF.

This clonotype came up many times. V usage is TRBV11-2 and J usage is TRBJ2-3; TRBD2 matches 10 bases. Germline loops: CDR1 SGHAT, CDR2 FQNNGV. J was trimmed by 0 bases and V by 3 bases; bases with no gene match: 18. CDR3 size: 21 residues. CDR3 DNA sequence: TGTGCCAGCAGCTTTCCTGCTGGGCTAGCGGGGGTCCACACTAGCACAGATACGCAGTATTTT. Protein product: CASSFPAGLAGVHTSTDTQYF.

The sample holds a few counts of this clonotype. V and J are TRBV6-1 and TRBJ2-1; unclear D gene. The CDR3 covers 11 residues. CDR1 and CDR2 from the germline V gene are MNHNS and SASEGT. V dropped 6 bases and J dropped 6 bases, with 6 bases sitting between them. CDR3 loop: CASRNLNEQFF. The CDR3, as DNA: TGTGCCAGCAGGAACCTCAATGAGCAGTTCTTC.

This clonotype showed up many times. This chain links TRBV20-1 with TRBJ2-7; perhaps TRBD2 as D (6 bases). Trimming left V 3 bases short and J 2 bases short, with 11 bases between. Per the germline V gene, CDR1 is DFQATT and CDR2 is SNEGSKA (reference sequence). The CDR3 has 13 residues. CDR3 sequence reads: CSASRDSAYEQYF. As DNA, the CDR3 is TGCAGTGCTAGCCGGGACTCTGCCTACGAGCAGTACTTC.

CDR3 DNA: TGTGCCAGCAAACCGACAGGGAATTCACCCCTCCACTTT. Its translation is CASKPTGNSPLHF. This chain uses TRBV2 with TRBJ1-6, with 7 bases identical to TRBD1. V was pared by 7 bases and J by 7 bases, with 4 bases of the junction left unmatched. The CDR3 covers 13 residues. Per the germline V gene, CDR1 is SNHLY and CDR2 is FYNNEI.

This clonotype was detected many times. The CDR3 sequence: CASRTSDRGTEAFF. The CDR3 DNA sequence: TGTGCCAGCAGAACCAGCGACAGGGGCACTGAAGCTTTCTTT. The V call is TRBV3-1, the J call TRBJ1-1, with 8 bases identical to TRBD1. Germline V gene sequence: CDR1 LGHDT, CDR2 YNNKEL (reference sequence). V trimming: 6 bases; J trimming: 4 bases; junction bases outside the gene matches: 7. The CDR3 consists of 14 residues. Full variable domain (remainder filled in from reference TRBV3-1 and TRBJ1-1): DTAVSQTPKYLVTQMGNDKSIKCEQNLGHDTMYWYKQDSKKFLKIMFSYNNKELIINETVPNRFSPKSPDKAHLNLHINSLELGDSAVYFCASRTSDRGTEAFFGQGTRLTVV.

This clonotype has just a few counts. This chain joins TRBV27 and TRBJ2-2, with D perhaps matching TRBD1 (6 bases). In germline, CDR1 is MNHEY, CDR2 SMNVEV (reference sequence). The CDR3 sequence is 12 residues long. The V end lost 11 bases, the J end lost 4 bases, and 11 bases lay between the germline ends. In DNA, the CDR3 is TGTGCCGGAGAGACAGGCACCGGGGAGCTGTTTTTT. Translated: CAGETGTGELFF.

This clonotype was seen ten or more times. The CDR3 DNA reads TGTGCCAGCAGCCAAGATCGAACGGGGGGACGTGATACGCAGTATTTT. This translates into CASSQDRTGGRDTQYF. The chain joins TRBV3-1 to TRBJ2-3; 7 bases map to TRBD2. The CDR3 covers 16 residues. The V gene end was trimmed by 0 bases and the J gene end by 6 bases; junction bases not matched to a gene: 9. CDR1 is LGHDT, CDR2 YNNKEL, per germline (reference sequence).

This clonotype was found once. The chain links TRBV7-9 to TRBJ2-2, with 8 bases fitting TRBD1. Germline V lookup: CDR1 SEHNR, CDR2 FQNEAQ (reference sequence). The junction had 9 bases not matched to a gene; V was cut back by 1 base and J by 5 bases. The CDR3 extends over 17 amino acids. The CDR3 sequence: CASSLVQGAFRTGELFF. The CDR3 DNA sequence: TGTGCCAGCAGCTTAGTCCAGGGGGCATTCCGAACCGGGGAGCTGTTTTTT.

This clonotype appeared many times. The chain links TRBV5-6 to TRBJ2-1; 11 bases line up with TRBD1. CDR3 length: 16 amino acids. Germline V gene lookup returns CDR1 SGHDT and CDR2 YYEEEE. J lost 7 bases, V lost 2 bases, and 8 bases had no gene match. The CDR3 region has the DNA TGTGCCAGCAGCTTATATGGGACAGGGGGTTTGAATGAGCAGTTCTTC. Its translation: CASSLYGTGGLNEQFF. The full variable domain, its missing parts supplied by reference TRBV5-6 and TRBJ2-1, is DAGVTQSPTHLIKTRGQQVTLRCSPKSGHDTVSWYQQALGQGPQFIFQYYEEEERQRGNFPDRFSGHQFPNYSSELNVNALLLGDSALYLCASSLYGTGGLNEQFFGPGTRLTVL.

This clonotype occurred a few times. The chain is built from TRBV7-2 and TRBJ2-3; 13 bases are shared with TRBD2. After removal of 5 bases from V and 4 bases from J, the junction contained 6 bases not matched to a gene. Germline V gene data show CDR1 as SGHTA and CDR2 as FQGNSA. The length of the CDR3 is 16 residues. The CDR3 reads CASSRRLAGGADTQYF. CDR3 bases: TGTGCCAGCAGCCGAAGACTAGCGGGGGGAGCAGATACGCAGTATTTT. Together with reference TRBV7-2 and TRBJ2-3, the CDR3 gives the full variable domain: GAGVSQSPSNKVTEKGKDVELRCDPISGHTALYWYRQSLGQGLEFLIYFQGNSAPDKSGLPSDRFSAERTGGSVSTLTIQRTQQEDSAVYLCASSRRLAGGADTQYFGPGTRLTVL.

This clonotype was seen repeatedly, ten times or more. The genes are TRBV7-2 and TRBJ2-2; 9 nucleotides match TRBD2. The CDR3 contains 16 residues. Losses at the gene ends were 5 bases for V and 2 bases for J; bases not matched to a gene: 6. Per germline, CDR1 SGHTA and CDR2 FQGNSA. DNA of the CDR3: TGTGCCAGCAGCCCCACTAGCGGGTTAAACACCGGGGAGCTGTTTTTT. The encoded protein is CASSPTSGLNTGELFF. Full variable domain (missing parts from reference TRBV7-2 and TRBJ2-2): GAGVSQSPSNKVTEKGKDVELRCDPISGHTALYWYRQSLGQGLEFLIYFQGNSAPDKSGLPSDRFSAERTGGSVSTLTIQRTQQEDSAVYLCASSPTSGLNTGELFFGEGSRLTVL.

This clonotype has only a few counts. V usage is TRBV16 and J usage is TRBJ1-2; 8 bases line up with TRBD1. CDR3 length equals 16 residues. Germline loops: CDR1 KGHSY, CDR2 FQNENV. Trimming cost V 0 bases and J 6 bases; bases outside gene matches: 9. CDR3 coding DNA: TGTGCCAGCAGCCAATCGAATTCCCACAGGGGGGATGGCTACACCTTC. Its protein is CASSQSNSHRGDGYTF.